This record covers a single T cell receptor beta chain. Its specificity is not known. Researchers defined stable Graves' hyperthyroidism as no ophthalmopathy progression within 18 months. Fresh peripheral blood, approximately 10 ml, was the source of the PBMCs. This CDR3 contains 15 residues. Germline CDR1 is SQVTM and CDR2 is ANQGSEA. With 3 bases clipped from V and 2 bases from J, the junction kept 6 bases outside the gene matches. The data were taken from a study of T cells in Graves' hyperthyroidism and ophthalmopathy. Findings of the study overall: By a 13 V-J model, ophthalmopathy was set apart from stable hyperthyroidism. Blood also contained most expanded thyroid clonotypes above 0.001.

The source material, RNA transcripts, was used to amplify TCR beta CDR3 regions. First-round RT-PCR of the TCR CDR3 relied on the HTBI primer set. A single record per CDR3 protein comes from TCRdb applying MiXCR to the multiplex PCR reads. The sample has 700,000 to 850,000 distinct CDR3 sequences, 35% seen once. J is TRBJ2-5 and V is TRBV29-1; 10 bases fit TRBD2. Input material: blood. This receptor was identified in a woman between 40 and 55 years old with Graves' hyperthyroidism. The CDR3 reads CSVDLAGVWQETQYF. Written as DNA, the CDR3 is TGCAGCGTTGACCTAGCGGGAGTCTGGCAAGAGACCCAGTACTTC.